Listed here is a single T cell receptor (beta chain). Its matching antigen is unknown. The record originates from a study of cytomegalovirus exposure and HLA in healthy donors. Regarding the study as a whole: Most TCR sequences were uncommon, yet certain public TCRs appeared in many donors.

CDR3 length equals 15 residues. V was pared by 0 bases and J by 2 bases, with 11 bases between. Germline V CDR1 and CDR2: SGHNT, YYREEE (reference sequence). Libraries were prepared by immunoSEQ multiplex PCR; TCRdb keeps only in-frame clonotypes and omits some of them. This sample yields 65,000 to 75,000 clones, of which under 96% are seen a single time; roughly 5% belongs to the top ten. This sequence joins TRBV5-4 and TRBJ1-2; D is ambiguous. The sample comprised PBMCs. This receptor was obtained from a woman between 18 and 30 years old in good health and CMV-seropositive. As DNA, the CDR3 is TGTGCCAGCAGCTTGGACTTAGCGGGGAACTATGGCTACACCTTC. Its protein is CASSLDLAGNYGYTF.